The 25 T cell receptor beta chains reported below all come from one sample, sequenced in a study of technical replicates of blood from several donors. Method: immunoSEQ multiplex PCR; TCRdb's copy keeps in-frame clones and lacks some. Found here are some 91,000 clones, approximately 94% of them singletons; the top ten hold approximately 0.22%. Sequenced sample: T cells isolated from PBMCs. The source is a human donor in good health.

CDR3 nucleotide sequence: TGTGCCAGCAGTGGACTAGCGGGAGGGCCAGATACGCAGTATTTT. It encodes CASSGLAGGPDTQYF. The V call is TRBV6-1, the J call TRBJ2-3; 14 nucleotides match TRBD2. Germline V gene sequence: CDR1 MNHNS, CDR2 SASEGT. J lost 4 bases, V lost 4 bases, and 1 base had no gene match. The CDR3 contains 15 residues.

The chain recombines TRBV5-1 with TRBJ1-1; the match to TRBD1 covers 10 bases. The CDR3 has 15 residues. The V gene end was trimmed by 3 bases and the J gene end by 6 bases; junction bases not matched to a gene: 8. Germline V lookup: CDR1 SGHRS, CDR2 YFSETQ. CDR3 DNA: TGCGCCAGCAGCTCGCTCGGGACAGGGGTGTCTGAAGCTTTCTTT. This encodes CASSSLGTGVSEAFF.

The CDR3 protein is CASSLAEQGEAFF. The DNA for the CDR3 is TGTGCCAGCAGCTTAGCCGAGCAGGGTGAAGCTTTCTTT. The chain recombines TRBV7-6 with TRBJ1-1; a weak D match, TRBD1 (5 bases). The ends were cut back, 0 bases at V and 7 bases at J, with 9 bases in the middle. Germline values: CDR1 SGHVS, CDR2 FNYEAQ. The CDR3 is 13 amino acids.

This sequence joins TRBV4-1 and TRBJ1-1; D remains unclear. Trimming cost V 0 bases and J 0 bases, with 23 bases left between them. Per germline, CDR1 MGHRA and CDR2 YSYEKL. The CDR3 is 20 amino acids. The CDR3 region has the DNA TGCGCCAGCAGCCAAGAGAGCTTCCAGCAGGCCCCCGCAATGAACACTGAAGCTTTCTTT. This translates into CASSQESFQQAPAMNTEAFF.

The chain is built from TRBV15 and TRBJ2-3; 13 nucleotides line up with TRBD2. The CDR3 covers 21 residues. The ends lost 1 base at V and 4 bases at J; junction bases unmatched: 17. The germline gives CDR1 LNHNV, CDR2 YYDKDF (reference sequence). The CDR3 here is CATSRVNRLAGGGGPPDTQYF. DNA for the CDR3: TGTGCCACCAGCAGAGTTAATCGACTAGCGGGAGGAGGAGGACCTCCAGATACGCAGTATTTT. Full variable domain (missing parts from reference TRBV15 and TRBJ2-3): DAMVIQNPRYQVTQFGKPVTLSCSQTLNHNVMYWYQQKSSQAPKLLFHYYDKDFNNEADTPDNFQSRRPNTSFCFLDIRSPGLGDTAMYLCATSRVNRLAGGGGPPDTQYFGPGTRLTVL.

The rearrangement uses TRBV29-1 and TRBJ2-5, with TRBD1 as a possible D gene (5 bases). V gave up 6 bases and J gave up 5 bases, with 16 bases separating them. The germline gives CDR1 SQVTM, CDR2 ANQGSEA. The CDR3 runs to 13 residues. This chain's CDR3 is CSVIADNGETQYF. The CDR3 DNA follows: TGCAGCGTGATTGCGGACAACGGGGAGACCCAGTACTTC. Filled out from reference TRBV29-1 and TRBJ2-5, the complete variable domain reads SAVISQKPSRDICQRGTSLTIQCQVDSQVTMMFWYRQQPGQSLTLIATANQGSEATYESGFVIDKFPISRPNLTFSTLTVSNMSPEDSSIYLCSVIADNGETQYFGPGTRLLVL.

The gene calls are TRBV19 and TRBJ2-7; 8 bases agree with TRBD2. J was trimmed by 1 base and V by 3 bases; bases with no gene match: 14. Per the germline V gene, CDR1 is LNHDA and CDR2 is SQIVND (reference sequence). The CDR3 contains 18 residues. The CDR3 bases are TGTGCCAGTAGTATCATCCTATCCTCACTAGCGGAATCCTACGAGCAGTACTTC. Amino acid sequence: CASSIILSSLAESYEQYF. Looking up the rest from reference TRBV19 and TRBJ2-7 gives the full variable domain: DGGITQSPKYLFRKEGQNVTLSCEQNLNHDAMYWYRQDPGQGLRLIYYSQIVNDFQKGDIAEGYSVSREKKESFPLTVTSAQKNPTAFYLCASSIILSSLAESYEQYFGPGTRLTVT.

CDR3 loop: CASRGQVDDFYGYTF. DNA of the CDR3: TGTGCCAGTAGGGGACAGGTTGATGACTTCTATGGCTACACCTTC. The V gene is TRBV19, the J gene TRBJ1-2; 8 bases fit TRBD1. The CDR3 is 15 residues long. In germline, CDR1 is LNHDA, CDR2 SQIVND (reference sequence). J gave up 4 bases and V 6 bases, and 10 bases lay outside the gene matches.

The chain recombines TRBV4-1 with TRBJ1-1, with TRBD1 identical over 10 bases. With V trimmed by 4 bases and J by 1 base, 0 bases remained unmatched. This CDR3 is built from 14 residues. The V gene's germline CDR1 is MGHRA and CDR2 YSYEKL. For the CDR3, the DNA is TGCGCCAGCAGCCGGACAGGGGGGAACACTGAAGCTTTCTTT. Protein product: CASSRTGGNTEAFF.

The DNA of the CDR3 is TGCGCCAGCAGCTCAACAGGGGAAATCTACGAGCAGTACTTC. It encodes CASSSTGEIYEQYF. The rearrangement links TRBV5-1 to TRBJ2-7; 7 bases agree with TRBD1. The CDR3 sequence is 14 residues long. CDR1 is SGHRS and CDR2 is YFSETQ in the germline V gene. V was pared by 3 bases and J by 3 bases, with 6 bases of the junction left unmatched. The whole variable domain, filled in from reference TRBV5-1 and TRBJ2-7, reads KAGVTQTPRYLIKTRGQQVTLSCSPISGHRSVSWYQQTPGQGLQFLFEYFSETQRNKGNFPGRFSGRQFSNSRSEMNVSTLELGDSALYLCASSSTGEIYEQYFGPGTRLTVT.

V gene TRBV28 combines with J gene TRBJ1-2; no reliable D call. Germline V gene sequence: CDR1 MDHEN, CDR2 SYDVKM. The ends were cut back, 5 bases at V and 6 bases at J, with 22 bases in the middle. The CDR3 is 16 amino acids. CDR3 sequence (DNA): TGTGCCAGCAGTCCAACTACCCCAGTACTGAAAAATGGCTACACCTTC. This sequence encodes CASSPTTPVLKNGYTF.

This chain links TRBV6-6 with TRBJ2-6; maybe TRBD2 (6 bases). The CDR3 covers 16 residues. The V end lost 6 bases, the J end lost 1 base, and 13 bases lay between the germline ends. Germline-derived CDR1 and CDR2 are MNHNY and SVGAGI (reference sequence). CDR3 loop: CASRGGRGSGANVLTF. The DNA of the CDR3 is TGTGCCAGCAGGGGAGGTCGCGGGTCTGGGGCCAACGTCCTGACTTTC.

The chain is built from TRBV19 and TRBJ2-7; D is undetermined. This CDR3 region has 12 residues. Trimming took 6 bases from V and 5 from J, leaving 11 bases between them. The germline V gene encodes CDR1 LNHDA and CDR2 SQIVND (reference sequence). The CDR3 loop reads CASSLLYDEQYF. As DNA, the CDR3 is TGTGCCAGTAGCCTCCTCTACGACGAGCAGTACTTC.

DNA for the CDR3: TGTGCCAGCAGCTTATTTTTTAGAAGTAAGACAGGGCCCAACAATGAGCAGTTCTTC. Its protein product is CASSLFFRSKTGPNNEQFF. The chain links TRBV11-2 to TRBJ2-1; TRBD1 agrees at 7 bases. CDR1 and CDR2 (germline): SGHAT, FQNNGV. The CDR3 length is 19 residues. V lost 2 bases and J lost 5; bases outside the gene matches: 18. Based on the CDR3 plus reference TRBV11-2 and TRBJ2-1, the full variable domain is EAGVAQSPRYKIIEKRQSVAFWCNPISGHATLYWYQQILGQGPKLLIQFQNNGVVDDSQLPKDRFSAERLKGVDSTLKIQPAKLEDSAVYLCASSLFFRSKTGPNNEQFFGPGTRLTVL.

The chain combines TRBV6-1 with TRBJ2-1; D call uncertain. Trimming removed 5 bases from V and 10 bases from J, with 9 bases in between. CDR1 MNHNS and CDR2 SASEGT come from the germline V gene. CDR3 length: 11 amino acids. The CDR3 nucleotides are TGTGCCAGCAGTTATGGGCCAGAGCAGTTCTTC. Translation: CASSYGPEQFF.

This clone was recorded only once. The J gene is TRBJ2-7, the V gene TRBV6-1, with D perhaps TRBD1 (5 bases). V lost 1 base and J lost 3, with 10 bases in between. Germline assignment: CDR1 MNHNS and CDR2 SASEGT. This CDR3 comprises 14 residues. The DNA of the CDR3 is TGTGCCAGCAGTGAAGGGGAAGGGGTCTACGAGCAGTACTTC. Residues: CASSEGEGVYEQYF.

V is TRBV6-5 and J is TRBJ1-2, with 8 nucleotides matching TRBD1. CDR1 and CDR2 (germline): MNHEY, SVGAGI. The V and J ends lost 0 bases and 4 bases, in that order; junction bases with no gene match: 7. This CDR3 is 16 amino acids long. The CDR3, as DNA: TGTGCCAGCAGTTACTCAACCAAGGACAGGGCCTATGGCTACACCTTC. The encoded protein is CASSYSTKDRAYGYTF.

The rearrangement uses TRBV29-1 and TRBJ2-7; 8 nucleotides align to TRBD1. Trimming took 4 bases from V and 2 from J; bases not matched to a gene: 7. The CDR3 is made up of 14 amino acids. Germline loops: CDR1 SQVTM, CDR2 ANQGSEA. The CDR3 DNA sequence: TGCAGCGTTGGGGGGGACAGGAGTACCTACGAGCAGTACTTC. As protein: CSVGGDRSTYEQYF.

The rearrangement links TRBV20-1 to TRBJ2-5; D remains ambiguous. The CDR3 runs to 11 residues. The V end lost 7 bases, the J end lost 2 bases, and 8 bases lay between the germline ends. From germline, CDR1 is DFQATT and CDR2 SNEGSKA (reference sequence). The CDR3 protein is CSGRNQETQYF. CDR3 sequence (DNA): TGCAGTGGGCGGAATCAAGAGACCCAGTACTTC.

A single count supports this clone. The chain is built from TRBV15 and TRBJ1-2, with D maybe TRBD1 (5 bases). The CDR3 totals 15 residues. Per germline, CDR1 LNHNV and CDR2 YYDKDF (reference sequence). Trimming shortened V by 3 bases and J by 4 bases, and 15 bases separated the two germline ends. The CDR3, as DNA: TGTGCCACCAGCAGGAGGTTGGGGCTCCTCTATGGCTACACCTTC. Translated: CATSRRLGLLYGYTF.

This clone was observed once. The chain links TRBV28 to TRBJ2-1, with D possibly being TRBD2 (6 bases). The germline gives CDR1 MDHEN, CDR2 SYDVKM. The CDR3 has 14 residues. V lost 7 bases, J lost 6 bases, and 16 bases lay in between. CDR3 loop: CASTLGSGVNEQFF. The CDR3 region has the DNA TGTGCCAGCACCTTGGGGTCGGGGGTCAATGAGCAGTTCTTC.

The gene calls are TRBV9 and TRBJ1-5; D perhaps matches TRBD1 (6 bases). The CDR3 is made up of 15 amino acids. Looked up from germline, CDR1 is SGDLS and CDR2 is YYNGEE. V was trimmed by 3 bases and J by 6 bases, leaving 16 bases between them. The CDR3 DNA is TGTGCCAGCAGCGCAAATAGGGGGAACGGTCAGCCCCAGCATTTT. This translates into CASSANRGNGQPQHF.

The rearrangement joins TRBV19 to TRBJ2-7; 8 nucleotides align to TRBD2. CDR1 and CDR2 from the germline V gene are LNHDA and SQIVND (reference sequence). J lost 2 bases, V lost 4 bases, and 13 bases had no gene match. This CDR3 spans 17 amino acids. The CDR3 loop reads CASSKSGLAGITYEQYF. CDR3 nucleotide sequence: TGTGCCAGTAGTAAAAGCGGGTTAGCGGGAATTACCTACGAGCAGTACTTC.

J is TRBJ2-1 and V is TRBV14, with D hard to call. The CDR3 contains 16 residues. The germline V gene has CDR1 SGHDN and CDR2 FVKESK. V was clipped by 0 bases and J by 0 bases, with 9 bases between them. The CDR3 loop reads CASSQDLGVSYNEQFF. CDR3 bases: TGTGCCAGCAGCCAAGACCTAGGTGTCTCCTACAATGAGCAGTTCTTC.

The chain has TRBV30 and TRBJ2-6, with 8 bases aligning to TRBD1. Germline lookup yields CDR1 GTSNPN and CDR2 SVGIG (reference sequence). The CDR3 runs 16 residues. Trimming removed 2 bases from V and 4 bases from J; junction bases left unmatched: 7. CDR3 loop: CAWSRQGRSGANVLTF. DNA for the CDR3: TGTGCCTGGAGTCGACAGGGGAGGTCCGGGGCCAACGTCCTGACTTTC.